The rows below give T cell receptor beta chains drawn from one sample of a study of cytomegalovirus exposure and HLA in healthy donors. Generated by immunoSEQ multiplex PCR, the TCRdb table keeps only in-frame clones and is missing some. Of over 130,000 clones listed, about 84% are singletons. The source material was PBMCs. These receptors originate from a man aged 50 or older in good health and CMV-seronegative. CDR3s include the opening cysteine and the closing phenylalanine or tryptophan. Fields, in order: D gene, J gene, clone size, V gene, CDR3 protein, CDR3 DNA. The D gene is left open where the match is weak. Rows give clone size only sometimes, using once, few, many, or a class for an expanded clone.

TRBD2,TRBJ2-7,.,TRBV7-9,CASSSPGLAGEQYF,TGTGCCAGCAGCTCACCGGGACTAGCGGGGGAGCAGTACTTC
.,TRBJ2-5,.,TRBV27,CASSLLRRETQYF,TGTGCCAGCAGTTTACTAAGGAGAGAGACCCAGTACTTC
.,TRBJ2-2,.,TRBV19,CATKGRGTGELFF,TGTGCCACTAAGGGAAGGGGCACCGGGGAGCTGTTTTTT
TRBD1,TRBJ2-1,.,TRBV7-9,CASSLRTGSYSDEQFF,TGTGCCAGCAGCTTAAGGACAGGATCCTACAGTGATGAGCAGTTCTTC
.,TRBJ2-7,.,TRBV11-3,CASSTGSYPPMQYF,TGTGCCAGCAGCACCGGTAGCTATCCTCCGATGCAGTACTTC
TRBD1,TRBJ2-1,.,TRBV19,CASSRQGPYNEQFF,TGTGCCAGTAGTAGACAGGGACCCTACAATGAGCAGTTCTTC
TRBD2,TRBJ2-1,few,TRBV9,CASSVSGGDAPGDNEQFF,TGTGCCAGCAGCGTAAGCGGGGGTGACGCACCGGGGGACAATGAGCAGTTCTTC
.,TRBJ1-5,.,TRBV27,CASSLEGQQPQHF,TGTGCCAGCAGTTTGGAGGGGCAACAGCCCCAGCATTTT
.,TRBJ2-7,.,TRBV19,CASRGSYEQYF,TGTGCCAGCCGGGGTTCCTACGAGCAGTACTTC
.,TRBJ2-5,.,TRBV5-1,CASSLGAWETQYF,TGCGCCAGCAGCTTGGGGGCGTGGGAGACCCAGTACTTC
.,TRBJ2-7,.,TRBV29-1,CSVEVADRSSYEQYF,TGCAGCGTTGAGGTAGCGGACAGGAGCTCCTACGAGCAGTACTTC
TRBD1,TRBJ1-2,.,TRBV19,CASSIHGQVHGYTF,TGTGCCAGTAGTATTCATGGACAGGTCCATGGCTACACCTTC
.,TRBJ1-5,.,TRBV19,CASSSTTGPLAQHF,TGTGCCAGTAGTTCGACGACAGGCCCCTTGGCCCAGCATTTT
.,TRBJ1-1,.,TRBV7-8,CASSLWNRDTEAFF,TGTGCCAGCAGCTTATGGAACAGGGACACTGAAGCTTTCTTT
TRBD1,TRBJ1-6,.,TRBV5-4,CASSLPGQHNSPLHF,TGTGCCAGCAGCTTACCGGGACAGCATAATTCACCCCTCCACTTT
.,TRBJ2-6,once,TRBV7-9,CASSLVSGGNVLTF,TGTGCCAGCAGCTTAGTCTCTGGAGGCAACGTCCTGACTTTC
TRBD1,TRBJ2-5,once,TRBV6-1,CASHRGQGQTQYF,TGTGCCAGCCATCGGGGACAGGGTCAGACCCAGTACTTC
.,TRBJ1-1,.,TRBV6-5,CASLDSVNTEAFF,TGTGCCAGCCTAGATTCGGTGAACACTGAAGCTTTCTTT
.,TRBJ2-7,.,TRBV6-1,CATPREGSYEQYF,TGTGCCACCCCCAGGGAAGGGTCCTACGAGCAGTACTTC
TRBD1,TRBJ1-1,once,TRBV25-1,CASSDDRGLNTEAFF,TGTGCCAGCAGTGATGACAGGGGCCTGAACACTGAAGCTTTCTTT
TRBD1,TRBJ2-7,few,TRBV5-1,CASRFTGGDDEQYF,TGCGCCAGCAGGTTCACAGGGGGCGACGACGAGCAGTACTTC
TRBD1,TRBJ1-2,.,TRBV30,CAWKGQFYGYTF,TGTGCCTGGAAGGGACAGTTCTATGGCTACACCTTC
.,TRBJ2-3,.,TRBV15,CATSSPRELYTQYF,TGTGCCACCAGCAGCCCCAGGGAATTGTATACGCAGTATTTT
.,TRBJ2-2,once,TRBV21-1,CASSKGEGDRVGNRELFF,TGTGCCAGCAGCAAAGGGGAAGGGGACAGGGTTGGTAATCGGGAGCTGTTTTTT
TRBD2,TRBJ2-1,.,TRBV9,CASSVGGGTSTYNEQFF,TGTGCCAGCAGCGTAGGGGGCGGGACTAGCACTTACAATGAGCAGTTCTTC
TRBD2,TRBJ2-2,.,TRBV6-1,CASSEKPGLAGGFTGELFF,TGTGCCAGCAGCGAAAAGCCGGGACTAGCGGGGGGGTTCACCGGGGAGCTGTTTTTT
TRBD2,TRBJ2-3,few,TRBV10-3,CAISGGTDTQYF,TGTGCCATAAGCGGGGGCACAGATACGCAGTATTTT
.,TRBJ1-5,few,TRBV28,CASRSTPEGSNQPQHF,TGTGCCAGCAGATCGACCCCGGAGGGAAGCAATCAGCCCCAGCATTTT
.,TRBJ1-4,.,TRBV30,CAWMARLNEKLFF,TGTGCCTGGATGGCCAGGCTGAATGAAAAACTGTTTTTT
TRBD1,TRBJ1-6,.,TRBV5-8,CASSSRQGVPHF,TGTGCCAGCAGCTCGCGACAGGGCGTGCCCCACTTT
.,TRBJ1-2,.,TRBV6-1,CASSFRTSNYGYTF,TGTGCCAGCTCTTTCAGGACATCTAACTATGGCTACACCTTC
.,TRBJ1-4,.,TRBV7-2,CASSPDSTHREKLFF,TGTGCCAGCAGCCCTGACAGCACCCATCGAGAAAAACTGTTTTTT
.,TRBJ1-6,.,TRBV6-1,CASSEAETVNSPLHF,TGTGCCAGCAGTGAAGCGGAGACAGTTAATTCACCCCTCCACTTT